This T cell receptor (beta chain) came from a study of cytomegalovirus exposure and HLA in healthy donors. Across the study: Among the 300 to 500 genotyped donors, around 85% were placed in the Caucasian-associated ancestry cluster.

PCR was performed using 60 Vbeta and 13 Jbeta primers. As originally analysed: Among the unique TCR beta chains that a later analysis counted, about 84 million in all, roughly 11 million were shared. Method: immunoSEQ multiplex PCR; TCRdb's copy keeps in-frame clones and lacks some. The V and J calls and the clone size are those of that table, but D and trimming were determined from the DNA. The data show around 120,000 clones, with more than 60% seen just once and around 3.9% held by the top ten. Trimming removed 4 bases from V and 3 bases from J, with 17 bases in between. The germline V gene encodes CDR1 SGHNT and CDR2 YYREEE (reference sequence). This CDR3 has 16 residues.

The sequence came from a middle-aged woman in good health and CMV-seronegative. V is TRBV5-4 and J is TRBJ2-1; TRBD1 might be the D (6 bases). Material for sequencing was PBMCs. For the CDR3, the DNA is TGTGCCAGCAGCATTTCCGGGACAAGAAACTACAATGAGCAGTTCTTC. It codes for CASSISGTRNYNEQFF.